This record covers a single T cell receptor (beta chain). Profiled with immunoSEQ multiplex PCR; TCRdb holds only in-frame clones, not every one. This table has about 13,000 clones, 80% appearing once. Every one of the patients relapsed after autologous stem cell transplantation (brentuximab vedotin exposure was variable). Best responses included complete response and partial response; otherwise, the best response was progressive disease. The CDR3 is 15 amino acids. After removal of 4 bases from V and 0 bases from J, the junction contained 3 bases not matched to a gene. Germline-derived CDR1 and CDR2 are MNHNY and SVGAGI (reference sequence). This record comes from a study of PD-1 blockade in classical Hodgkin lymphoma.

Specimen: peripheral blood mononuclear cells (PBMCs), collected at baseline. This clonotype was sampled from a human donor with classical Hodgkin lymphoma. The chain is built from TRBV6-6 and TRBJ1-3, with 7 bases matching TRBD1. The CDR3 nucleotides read TGTGCCAGCAGTTGGGGGGACAGCTCTGGAAACACCATATATTTT. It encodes CASSWGDSSGNTIYF.